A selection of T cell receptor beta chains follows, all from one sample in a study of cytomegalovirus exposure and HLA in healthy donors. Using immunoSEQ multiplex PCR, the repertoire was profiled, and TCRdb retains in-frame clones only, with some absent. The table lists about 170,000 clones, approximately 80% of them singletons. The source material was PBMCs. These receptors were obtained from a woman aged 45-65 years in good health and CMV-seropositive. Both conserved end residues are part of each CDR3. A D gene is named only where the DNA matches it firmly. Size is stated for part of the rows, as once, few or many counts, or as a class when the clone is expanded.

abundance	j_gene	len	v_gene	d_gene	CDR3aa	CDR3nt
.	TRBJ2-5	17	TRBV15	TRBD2	CATSITSGRLVGETQYF	TGTGCCACCAGCATAACTAGCGGGAGGCTCGTCGGGGAGACCCAGTACTTC
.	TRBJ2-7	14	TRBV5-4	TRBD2	CASSSSGSSYEQYF	TGTGCCAGCAGCTCAAGCGGGAGCTCCTACGAGCAGTACTTC
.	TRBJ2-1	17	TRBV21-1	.	CASSKVAEAGGRNEQFF	TGTGCCAGCAGCAAAGTTGCAGAAGCGGGGGGCAGAAATGAGCAGTTCTTC
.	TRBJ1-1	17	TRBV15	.	CATSRDSAVKMNTEAFF	TGTGCCACCAGCAGAGACAGTGCCGTCAAAATGAACACTGAAGCTTTCTTT
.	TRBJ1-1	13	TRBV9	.	CASSQYSPGGAFF	TGTGCCAGCAGCCAATACTCGCCCGGTGGTGCTTTCTTT
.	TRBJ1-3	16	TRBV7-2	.	CASSLVRGSSGNTIYF	TGTGCCAGCAGCTTAGTACGGGGATCCTCTGGAAACACCATATATTTT
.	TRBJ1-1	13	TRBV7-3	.	CASSLSRNTEAFF	TGTGCCAGCAGCTTGAGCCGGAACACTGAAGCTTTCTTT
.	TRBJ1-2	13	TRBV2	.	CASSMDSGYGYTF	TGTGCCAGCAGCATGGACAGCGGTTATGGCTACACCTTC
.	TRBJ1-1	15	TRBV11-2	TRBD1	CASSSGTGVDTEAFF	TGTGCCAGCAGTTCGGGGACAGGGGTTGACACTGAAGCTTTCTTT
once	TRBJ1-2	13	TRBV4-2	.	CASSQELDYGYTF	TGTGCCAGCAGCCAAGAACTGGACTATGGCTACACCTTC
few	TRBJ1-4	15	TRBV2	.	CASKRDYTLNEKLFF	TGTGCCAGCAAGAGGGACTACACATTAAATGAAAAACTGTTTTTT
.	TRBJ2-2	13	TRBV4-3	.	CASSQDRSGELFF	TGCGCCAGCAGCCAAGATAGATCCGGGGAGCTGTTTTTT
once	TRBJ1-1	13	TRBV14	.	CASSTGLNTEAFF	TGTGCCAGCAGCACAGGGCTGAACACTGAAGCTTTCTTT
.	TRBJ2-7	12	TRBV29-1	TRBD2	CSVVGTSYEQYF	TGCAGCGTTGTAGGGACTAGCTACGAGCAGTACTTC